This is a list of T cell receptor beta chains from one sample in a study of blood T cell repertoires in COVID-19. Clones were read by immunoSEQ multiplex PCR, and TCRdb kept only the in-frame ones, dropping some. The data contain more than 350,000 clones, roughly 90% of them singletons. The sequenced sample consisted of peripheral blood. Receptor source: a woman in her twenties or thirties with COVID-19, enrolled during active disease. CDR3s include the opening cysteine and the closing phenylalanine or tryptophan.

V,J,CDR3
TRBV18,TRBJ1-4,CASSPIRRKGREKLFF
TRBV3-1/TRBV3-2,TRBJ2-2,CASSVRLAGAAGELFF
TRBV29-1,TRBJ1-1,CSVGEDMNTEAFF
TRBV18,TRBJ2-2,CASSLDRNTGELFF
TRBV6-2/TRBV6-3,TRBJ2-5,CASSYSSWGSGRLETQYF
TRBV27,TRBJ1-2,CASSLSGGYGSNYGYTF
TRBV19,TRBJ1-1,CASRDTGTWDTEAFF
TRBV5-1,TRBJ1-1,CASSPGRGAEAFF
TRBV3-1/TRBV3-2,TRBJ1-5,CASSTRLGQPQHF
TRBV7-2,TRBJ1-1,CASSTGGFTEAFF
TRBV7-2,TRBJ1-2,CASSTKAGTGVKNYGYTF
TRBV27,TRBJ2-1,CASSFTGVEQFF
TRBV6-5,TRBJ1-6,CASRDSNNSPLHF
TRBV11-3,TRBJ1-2,CASSLGGQRVYGYTF
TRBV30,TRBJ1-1,CAWRFNLPDRLNTEAFF
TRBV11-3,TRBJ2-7,CASSFGQGYEQYF
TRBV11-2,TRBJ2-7,CASSSRDEQYF
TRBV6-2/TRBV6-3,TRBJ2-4,CASSYFGQAKNIQYF
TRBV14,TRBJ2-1,CASSQKGSGGSSYNEQFF
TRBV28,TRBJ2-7,CASSLGDRGEQYF
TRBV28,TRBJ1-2,CASSSGGPRGGYTF
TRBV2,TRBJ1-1,CASNADQGGNTEAFF
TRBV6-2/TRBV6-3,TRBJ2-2,CASSYPGLAGVVNTGELFF
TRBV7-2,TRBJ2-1,CASSPTRGATNEQFF
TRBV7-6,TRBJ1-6,CASSLGTGGLNSPLHF
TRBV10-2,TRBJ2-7,CASNKDRVQNEQYF
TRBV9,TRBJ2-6,CASSAGGSGANVLTF
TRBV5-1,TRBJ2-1,CASSPQTSGRANEQFF
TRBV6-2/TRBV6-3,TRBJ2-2,CASSYQRGDTGELFF
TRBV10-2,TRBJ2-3,CASSAVDTQYF
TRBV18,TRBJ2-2,CASSPRPVLAGAGELFF
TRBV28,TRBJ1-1,CASSLGQTNTEAFF
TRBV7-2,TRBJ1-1,CASSLGPTGMNTEAFF
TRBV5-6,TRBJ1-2,CASSLYHRADYGYTF
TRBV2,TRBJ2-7,CASSEQGLAGTPYEQYF
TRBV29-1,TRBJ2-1,CSGAPQSYNEQFF
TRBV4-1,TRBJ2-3,CASSLAVADTQYF
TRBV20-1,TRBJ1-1,CSAPRTEGAFF
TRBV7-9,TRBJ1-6,CASSSSGNSPLHF
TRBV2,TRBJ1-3,CASSFRGGGNTIYF
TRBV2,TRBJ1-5,CASSDKDRDQPQHF
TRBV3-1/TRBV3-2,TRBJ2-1,CASSQVWSDRGYNEQFF
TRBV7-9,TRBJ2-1,CASSSRDSPYEQFF
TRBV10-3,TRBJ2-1,CAISGGLAGVEQFF
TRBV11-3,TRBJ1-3,CASSQTIGNTIYF
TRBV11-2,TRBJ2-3,CASSNNYGGGSSTDTQYF
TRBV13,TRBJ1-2,CASSIRGQEGYGYTF
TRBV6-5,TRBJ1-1,CASRAGLRAEAFF